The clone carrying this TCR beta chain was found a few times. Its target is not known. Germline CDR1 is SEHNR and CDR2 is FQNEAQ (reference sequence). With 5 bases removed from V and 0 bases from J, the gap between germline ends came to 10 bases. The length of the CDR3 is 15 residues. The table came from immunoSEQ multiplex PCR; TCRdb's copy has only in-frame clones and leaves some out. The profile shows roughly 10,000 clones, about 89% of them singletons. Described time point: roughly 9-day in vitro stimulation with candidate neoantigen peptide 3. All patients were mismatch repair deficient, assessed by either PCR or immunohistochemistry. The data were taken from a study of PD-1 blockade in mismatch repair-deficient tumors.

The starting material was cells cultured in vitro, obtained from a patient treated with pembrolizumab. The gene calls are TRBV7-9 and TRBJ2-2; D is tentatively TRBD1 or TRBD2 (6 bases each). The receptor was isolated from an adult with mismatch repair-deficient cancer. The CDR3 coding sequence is TGTGCCAGCAGCCCAGGGGAGGCGAACACCGGGGAGCTGTTTTTT. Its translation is CASSPGEANTGELFF.